This T cell receptor (beta chain) was obtained from a study of response to subunit inactivated influenza vaccine. Study results and caveats: Authors proposed each seasonal influenza vaccination draws in few new T cells.

Comments on this clonotype: The antigen is undetermined.

Each CDR3 protein is one row after TCRdb ran MiXCR on the RT-PCR reads. The table has 800,000 or so distinct CDR3 sequences, around 20% seen once. The germline gives CDR1 SGHRS, CDR2 YFSETQ. Trimming removed 3 bases from V and 6 bases from J; junction bases left unmatched: 10. This CDR3 region has 15 residues. The sequenced sample was PBMCs from blood, obtained about 5 days after vaccination. The TCR sequence derives from a man aged 45-65 years who received an inactivated influenza vaccine. The V and J genes are TRBV5-1 and TRBJ2-7, with 9 bases matching TRBD1. The CDR3 reads CASSSTGTGPSEQYF. CDR3 coding DNA: TGCGCCAGCAGCTCTACCGGGACAGGGCCCTCCGAGCAGTACTTC.